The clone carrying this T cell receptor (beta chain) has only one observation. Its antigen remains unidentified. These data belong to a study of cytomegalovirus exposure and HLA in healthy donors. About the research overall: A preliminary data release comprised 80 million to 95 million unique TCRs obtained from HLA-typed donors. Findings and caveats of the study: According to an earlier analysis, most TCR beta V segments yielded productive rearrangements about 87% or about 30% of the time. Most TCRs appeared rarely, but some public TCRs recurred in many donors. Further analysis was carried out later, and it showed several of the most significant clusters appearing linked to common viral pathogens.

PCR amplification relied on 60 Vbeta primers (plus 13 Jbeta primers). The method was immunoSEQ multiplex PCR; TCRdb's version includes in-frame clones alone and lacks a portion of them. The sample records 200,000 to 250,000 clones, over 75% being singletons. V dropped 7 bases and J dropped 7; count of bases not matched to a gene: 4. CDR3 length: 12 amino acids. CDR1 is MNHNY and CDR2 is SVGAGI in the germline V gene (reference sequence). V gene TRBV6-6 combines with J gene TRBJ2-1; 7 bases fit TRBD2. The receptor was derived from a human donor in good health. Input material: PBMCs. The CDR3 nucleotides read TGTGCCAGCACGACGGGAGGAAATGAGCAGTTCTTC. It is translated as CASTTGGNEQFF.